One sample yielded the 19 T cell receptor beta chains listed below, sequenced in a study of T cell repertoires in cytomegalovirus infection. A single record per CDR3 protein comes from TCRdb applying MiXCR to the reads. Of over 150,000 distinct CDR3 sequences listed, about 15% are singletons. Sequencing was performed on CD8+ T cells from PBMCs. The receptors shown here come from a human donor in good health (CMV status not recorded). Some clones in this sample may be carry-over from other donors' samples.

The chain couples TRBV20-1 to TRBJ2-1; D uncertain. CDR3 length: 13 residues. V was trimmed by 6 bases and J by 5 bases, leaving 14 bases between them. In germline, CDR1 is DFQATT, CDR2 SNEGSKA (reference sequence). The CDR3 sequence: CSAVLTGDNEQFF. DNA of the CDR3: TGCAGTGCCGTATTGACTGGGGACAATGAGCAGTTCTTC.

V usage is TRBV12-3 or TRBV12-4 and J usage is TRBJ2-1; D perhaps matches TRBD2 (5 bases). The CDR3 runs to 15 residues. V was cut by 7 bases and J by 4 bases, with 17 bases left in between. This CDR3 reads CASKRTPLSYNEQFF. Here the CDR3 DNA reads TGTGCCAGCAAGCGGACCCCCCTGTCATACAATGAGCAGTTCTTC.

The chain carries TRBV12-3 or TRBV12-4 and TRBJ2-7; the D gene could be TRBD1 or TRBD2 (5 bases each). This CDR3 has 14 amino acids. V was cut by 6 bases and J by 1 base, with 13 bases left in between. The CDR3 protein is CASRGRDGSYEQYF. CDR3 nucleotides: TGTGCCAGCAGGGGAAGGGACGGATCCTACGAGCAGTACTTC.

This clonotype turned up a few times. V is TRBV19 and J is TRBJ1-5, with unresolved D. The CDR3 contains 14 residues. CDR1 is LNHDA and CDR2 is SQIVND in the germline V gene (reference sequence). V was shortened by 5 bases and J by 7 bases, with 15 bases between the two germline ends. The CDR3 DNA follows: TGTGCCAGTAGTGATCCTCCGGATGGCCAGCCCCAGCATTTT. Its translation is CASSDPPDGQPQHF.

CDR3 in amino acids: CASGPDRGIPEAFF. The CDR3 DNA reads as TGTGCCAGCGGACCTGACAGGGGTATCCCTGAAGCTTTCTTT. J is TRBJ1-1 and V is TRBV2; 8 nucleotides line up with TRBD1. This CDR3 spans 14 amino acids. Germline V gene lookup returns CDR1 SNHLY and CDR2 FYNNEI. V dropped 8 bases and J dropped 6; count of bases not matched to a gene: 11.

The sample holds a few counts of this clonotype. The CDR3: CASSLRGQGMDSPLHF. The CDR3 coding sequence is TGTGCCAGCAGTTTACGAGGACAGGGAATGGATTCACCCCTCCACTTT. The rearrangement uses TRBV28 and TRBJ1-6; TRBD1 matches at 8 bases. This CDR3 has 16 amino acids. Trimming removed 2 bases from V and 8 bases from J; junction bases left unmatched: 8. In germline, CDR1 is MDHEN, CDR2 SYDVKM.

CDR3 region: CSVEDGGAYLETQYF. The CDR3, as DNA: TGCAGCGTTGAAGACGGGGGGGCTTATCTGGAGACCCAGTACTTC. V gene TRBV29-1 combines with J gene TRBJ2-5; 8 positions agree with TRBD2. CDR1 SQVTM and CDR2 ANQGSEA come from the germline V gene. J lost 5 bases, V lost 0 bases, and 8 bases had no gene match. This CDR3 is built from 15 residues.

The rearrangement joins TRBV6-2 or TRBV6-3 to TRBJ2-3; 14 nucleotides match TRBD2. Germline V CDR1 and CDR2: MNHEY, SVGEGT. CDR3 length equals 15 residues. V lost 6 bases, J lost 4 bases, and 3 bases stayed unmatched. CDR3 region: CASSLTSGGADTQYF. As DNA, the CDR3 is TGTGCCAGCAGCCTGACTAGCGGGGGGGCAGATACGCAGTATTTT.

This sequence joins TRBV20-1 and TRBJ1-5; D gene uncertain. CDR1 and CDR2 (germline): DFQATT, SNEGSKA (reference sequence). This CDR3 region has 15 residues. Trimming took 0 bases from V and 4 from J, leaving 13 bases between them. The CDR3 DNA sequence: TGCAGTGCTAGAGATCTGGCAGGCCCGAATCAGCCCCAGCATTTT. Amino acids: CSARDLAGPNQPQHF.

This clonotype was seen only a few times. The chain carries TRBV28 and TRBJ2-7; TRBD2 agrees at 8 bases. This CDR3 region has 17 residues. Unmatched junction bases numbered 16, after V lost 3 bases and J lost 6 bases. Germline V CDR1 and CDR2: MDHEN, SYDVKM. CDR3 loop: CASSFPPTGTRSREQYF. The CDR3 DNA is TGTGCCAGCAGTTTCCCCCCCACCGGGACTAGGTCCCGCGAGCAGTACTTC.

This clonotype has just a few counts. The chain links TRBV12-3 or TRBV12-4 to TRBJ2-7; D call uncertain. This CDR3 has 11 amino acids. The ends were cut back, 3 bases at V and 5 bases at J, with 5 bases in the middle. The CDR3 DNA reads as TGTGCCAGCAGTTTCGGGCACGAGCAGTACTTC. Translated: CASSFGHEQYF.

This clonotype was picked up a small number of times. V is TRBV10-3 and J is TRBJ2-3; 7 bases agree with TRBD2. The CDR3 has 16 residues. V was clipped by 0 bases and J by 6 bases; unmatched bases: 9. Germline CDR1 reads ENHRY; CDR2 reads SYGVKD. In nucleotides, the CDR3 is TGTGCCATCAGTGAGTCGAGCCAAGCGGGATTCGATACGCAGTATTTT. This gives the protein CAISESSQAGFDTQYF.

Remarks on this clonotype: The CDR3 does not end in the conserved phenylalanine or tryptophan, so this is likely a read error. The genes are TRBV7-2 and TRBJ1-2; D is uncertain. V lost 2 bases and J lost 8, with 9 bases in between. This CDR3 has 12 amino acids. The germline gives CDR1 SGHTA, CDR2 FQGNSA. The CDR3 sequence is CASSLQQRGYTL. The DNA of the CDR3 is TGTGCCAGCAGCTTACAACAGAGGGGCTACACCTTA.

The rearrangement links TRBV15 to TRBJ1-1; TRBD1 agrees at 8 bases. Germline values: CDR1 LNHNV, CDR2 YYDKDF (reference sequence). This CDR3 has 14 amino acids. J was trimmed by 1 base and V by 6 bases; bases with no gene match: 4. CDR3 bases: TGTGCCACCAGTGACAGGGGTGGGAACACTGAAGCTTTCTTT. Protein: CATSDRGGNTEAFF.

The sample holds a few counts of this clonotype. The CDR3 nucleotides read TGTGCTAGTGGACTGCAGCAGAACACTGAAGCTTTCTTT. This translates into CASGLQQNTEAFF. The rearrangement links TRBV12-5 to TRBJ1-1; no definite D call. The CDR3 consists of 13 residues. Germline lookup yields CDR1 LGHNT and CDR2 FRNRAP. The V end was cut by 6 bases, the J end by 1 base, with 9 bases between.

The chain joins TRBV4-2 to TRBJ2-2; D not resolved. The CDR3 has 15 amino acids. Germline loops: CDR1 LGHNA, CDR2 YNFKEQ. V was shortened by 2 bases and J by 3 bases, with 10 bases between the two germline ends. For the CDR3, the DNA is TGTGCCAGCAGCCAACCCGCAGGCGACACCGGGGAGCTGTTTTTT. Translation gives CASSQPAGDTGELFF.

This clonotype was counted only a few times. J is TRBJ1-5 and V is TRBV28; 8 bases line up with TRBD1. The CDR3 spans 15 residues. Per the germline V gene, CDR1 is MDHEN and CDR2 is SYDVKM. V was clipped by 10 bases and J by 0 bases; unmatched bases: 8. This CDR3 reads CAITQGASSNQPQHF. DNA for the CDR3: TGTGCCATTACCCAGGGGGCTTCTAGCAATCAGCCCCAGCATTTT.

As to this clonotype: This may stem from a read error, because a much larger clone lies one nucleotide away. The V and J genes are TRBV7-2 and TRBJ1-2; 11 nucleotides align to TRBD1. CDR1 and CDR2 (germline): SGHTA, FQGNSA. The J segment lost 6 bases and the V segment lost 3 bases, leaving 12 bases of the junction unmatched. There are 17 residues in the CDR3. As DNA, the CDR3 is TGTGCCAGCAGCTTGCGGGACAGGGGGATTGAAGTACATGGCTACACCTTC. It is translated as CASSLRDRGIEVHGYTF.

This clonotype was counted at least ten times. CDR3 protein: CASSTRDGPTDTQYF. The CDR3 nucleotides read TGTGCCAGCAGCACCCGGGACGGGCCCACAGATACGCAGTATTTT. This sequence joins TRBV7-2 and TRBJ2-3; TRBD1 or TRBD2 may be the D gene (5 bases each). The germline gives CDR1 SGHTA, CDR2 FQGNSA. The CDR3 contains 15 residues. Trimming stripped 5 bases from V and 2 bases from J, with 14 bases between.